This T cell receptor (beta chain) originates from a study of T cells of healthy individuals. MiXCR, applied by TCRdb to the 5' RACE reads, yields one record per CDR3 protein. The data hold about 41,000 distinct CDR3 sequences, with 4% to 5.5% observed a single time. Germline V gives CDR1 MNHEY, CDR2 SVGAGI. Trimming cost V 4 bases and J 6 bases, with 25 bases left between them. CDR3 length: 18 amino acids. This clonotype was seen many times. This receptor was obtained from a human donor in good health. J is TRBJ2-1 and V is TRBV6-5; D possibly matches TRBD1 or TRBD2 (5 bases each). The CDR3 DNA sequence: TGTGCCAGCAGTTCCAACACCGGGGACCGCGGGCGCTTCAATGAGCAGTTCTTC. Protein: CASSSNTGDRGRFNEQFF.